The 27 T cell receptor beta chains in this list originate from one sample, sequenced in a study of blood T cell repertoires in COVID-19. TCRdb's table, derived via immunoSEQ multiplex PCR, lists solely in-frame clones and lacks some. The table records some 340,000 clones, about 90% of them present only once. Sample: PBMCs or T cells enriched from blood (not recorded which). The receptors were gathered from a woman aged 25 to 45 who had recovered from COVID-19.

The table lists this clone with many counts. Within the sample, other DNA sequences also encode this same CDR3. The rearrangement links TRBV11-2 to TRBJ1-4; TRBD1 matches 10 bases. Germline V gene data show CDR1 as SGHAT and CDR2 as FQNNGV. Trimming took 1 base from V and 7 from J; bases not matched to a gene: 0. The length of the CDR3 is 14 residues. The CDR3 DNA reads TGTGCCAGCAGCTTAGGACAGGGGGCTGAAAAACTGTTTTTT. Residues: CASSLGQGAEKLFF.

This rearrangement joins TRBV4-1 to TRBJ2-1; 7 bases are a match to TRBD2. This CDR3 is 17 amino acids long. Trimming took 4 bases from V and 7 from J; bases not matched to a gene: 16. CDR1 MGHRA and CDR2 YSYEKL come from the germline V gene. The DNA for the CDR3 is TGCGCCAGCAGCCTCCGCCTGATCGGACTAGGAATAAATGAGCAGTTCTTC. Its translation: CASSLRLIGLGINEQFF.

This clone was seen a single time. The rearrangement uses TRBV12-1 and TRBJ1-6. TRBV12-1 has pseudogene status. This CDR3 spans 15 amino acids. DNA of the CDR3: TGTGCCAGCAGCCAAGGGGGAGGGGGTAATTCACCCCTCCACTTT. Its translation: CASSQGGGGNSPLHF.

The CDR3 protein is CASSSTVETAFF. The CDR3 coding sequence is TGTGCCAGCAGCTCGACCGTGGAGACGGCTTTCTTT. The chain has TRBV28 and TRBJ1-1; D gene uncertain. The CDR3 loop spans 12 amino acids. Trimming stripped 6 bases from V and 11 bases from J, with 16 bases between. Per the germline V gene, CDR1 is MDHEN and CDR2 is SYDVKM.

V usage is TRBV30 and J usage is TRBJ1-5; 9 bases map to TRBD1. This CDR3 contains 14 residues. The germline CDR1 and CDR2 sequences are GTSNPN and SVGIG (reference sequence). V trimming: 3 bases; J trimming: 4 bases; junction bases outside the gene matches: 4. In nucleotides, the CDR3 is TGTGCCTGGAGACCCGGGACAGGGAATCAGCCCCAGCATTTT. It codes for CAWRPGTGNQPQHF.

V is TRBV28 and J is TRBJ1-6; a possible D gene is TRBD1 (5 bases). Germline CDR1 MDHEN, CDR2 SYDVKM. This CDR3 has 17 amino acids. Trimming stripped 6 bases from V and 0 bases from J, with 15 bases between. The CDR3: CASSTAGGGSYNSPLHF. CDR3 nucleotide sequence: TGTGCCAGCAGCACAGCCGGGGGTGGCTCCTATAATTCACCCCTCCACTTT.

J is TRBJ2-6 and V is TRBV5-1; TRBD1 is a possible D gene (6 bases). CDR1 is SGHRS and CDR2 is YFSETQ in the germline V gene. Trimming removed 0 bases at V and 0 bases at J, with 10 bases between. The CDR3 length is 17 residues. The CDR3 bases are TGCGCCAGCAGCTTGGACAGGGCCCACTCTGGGGCCAACGTCCTGACTTTC. Translated: CASSLDRAHSGANVLTF.

The chain links TRBV6-5 to TRBJ2-2, with a tentative D call TRBD1 (6 bases). The length of the CDR3 is 14 residues. Germline-derived CDR1 and CDR2 are MNHEY and SVGAGI. Trimming stripped 8 bases from V and 8 bases from J, with 18 bases between. The CDR3 sequence is CASGQAGVGGELFF. DNA of the CDR3: TGTGCCAGCGGCCAAGCAGGGGTGGGTGGGGAGCTGTTTTTT.

The CDR3, as DNA: TGCAGCGTTGAGATACCACAGGGGTTGGGGACTGAAGCTTTCTTT. Protein: CSVEIPQGLGTEAFF. The V and J genes are TRBV29-1 and TRBJ1-1, with 7 bases fitting TRBD1. CDR1 SQVTM and CDR2 ANQGSEA come from the germline V gene. The CDR3 length is 15 residues. V was clipped by 3 bases and J by 5 bases; unmatched bases: 12.

The chain couples TRBV7-8 to TRBJ1-4; 7 bases fit TRBD1. Trimming took 2 bases from V and 3 from J; bases not matched to a gene: 18. This CDR3 is built from 20 residues. Germline values: CDR1 SGHVS, CDR2 FQNEAQ. The CDR3 here is CASSLNGPLTGDGANEKLFF. The CDR3 DNA reads TGTGCCAGCAGCTTAAATGGGCCCCTAACAGGGGATGGGGCTAATGAAAAACTGTTTTTT.

The V and J genes are TRBV2 and TRBJ1-2, with D possibly being TRBD1 (6 bases). Germline CDR1 is SNHLY and CDR2 is FYNNEI. The V gene lost 1 base and the J gene lost 8 bases, with 14 bases spanning the gap. This CDR3 has 14 residues. The CDR3 nucleotides are TGTGCCAGCAGTGAAGTGGCCAGGGGCACCGGCTACACCTTC. This gives the protein CASSEVARGTGYTF.

V and J are TRBV6-1 and TRBJ2-7, with a tentative D call TRBD2 (5 bases). CDR3 length: 14 residues. Trimming took 2 bases from V and 7 from J, leaving 15 bases between them. Looked up from germline, CDR1 is MNHNS and CDR2 is SASEGT. In nucleotides, the CDR3 is TGTGCCAGCAGTGAATTCCGCGAGAGGGTTGAGCAGTACTTC. This codes for CASSEFRERVEQYF.

The chain has TRBV5-1 and TRBJ1-1; 8 positions agree with TRBD1. Per the germline V gene, CDR1 is SGHRS and CDR2 is YFSETQ. J lost 4 bases, V lost 1 base, and 0 bases had no gene match. The CDR3 is made up of 13 amino acids. CDR3 in DNA: TGCGCCAGCAGCTTGACAGGGGGCACTGAAGCTTTCTTT. Its protein product is CASSLTGGTEAFF.

The V gene is TRBV4-1, the J gene TRBJ1-1, with D uncertain. Looked up from germline, CDR1 is MGHRA and CDR2 is YSYEKL. This CDR3 has 15 amino acids. V dropped 3 bases and J dropped 1 base, with 12 bases sitting between them. The CDR3: CASSHTITGNTEAFF. For the CDR3, the DNA is TGCGCCAGCAGCCACACCATTACCGGGAACACTGAAGCTTTCTTT.

The table lists this clone with a count of one. The CDR3 coding sequence is TGTGCCAGCAGTCCACGCGGGACAGTCGAAGCTTTCTTT. It codes for CASSPRGTVEAFF. The rearrangement links TRBV28 to TRBJ1-1; 7 bases map to TRBD1. From germline, CDR1 is MDHEN and CDR2 SYDVKM. The length of the CDR3 is 13 residues. The junction had 8 bases not matched to a gene; V was cut back by 5 bases and J by 8 bases.

The chain combines TRBV28 with TRBJ1-6; 8 bases agree with TRBD1. After removal of 5 bases from V and 10 bases from J, the junction contained 7 bases not matched to a gene. This CDR3 is built from 14 residues. CDR1 and CDR2 (germline): MDHEN, SYDVKM. The CDR3 DNA reads TGTGCCAGCAGTCCCGGACAGGGAAAATCACCCCTCCACTTT. This gives the protein CASSPGQGKSPLHF.

The V gene is TRBV28, the J gene TRBJ1-1; no clear D gene. CDR1 is MDHEN, CDR2 SYDVKM, per germline. The CDR3 spans 14 residues. Trimming removed 3 bases from V and 3 bases from J, with 11 bases in between. The CDR3 region is CASSLGRRDTEAFF. The DNA of the CDR3 is TGTGCCAGCAGTTTGGGGAGGCGGGACACTGAAGCTTTCTTT.

V is TRBV6-5 and J is TRBJ2-3; D ambiguous. The CDR3 extends over 15 amino acids. Deletions cut 0 bases from V and 0 bases from J, with 7 bases between. Germline CDR1 and CDR2: MNHEY and SVGAGI. The CDR3 protein is CASSYSRASTDTQYF. In DNA, the CDR3 is TGTGCCAGCAGTTACTCAAGAGCTAGCACAGATACGCAGTATTTT.

The genes are TRBV30 and TRBJ2-7, with 8 bases that match TRBD1. Losses at the gene ends were 3 bases for V and 11 bases for J; bases not matched to a gene: 6. This CDR3 spans 11 amino acids. Germline CDR1 and CDR2: GTSNPN and SVGIG (reference sequence). The chain's CDR3 is CAWSIGQGKYF. In DNA form, the CDR3 reads TGTGCCTGGAGCATCGGACAGGGAAAGTACTTC. Complete variable domain (other parts from reference TRBV30 and TRBJ2-7): SQTIHQWPATLVQPVGSPLSLECTVEGTSNPNLYWYRQAAGRGLQLLFYSVGIGQISSEVPQNLSASRPQDRQFILSSKKLLLSDSGFYLCAWSIGQGKYFGPGTRLTVT.

The CDR3 loop reads CASSAGTTPNEQFF. Written as DNA, the CDR3 is TGTGCCAGCAGCGCCGGGACAACGCCCAATGAGCAGTTCTTC. The chain recombines TRBV2 with TRBJ2-1, with TRBD1 as a possible D gene (6 bases). This CDR3 region has 14 residues. Germline values: CDR1 SNHLY, CDR2 FYNNEI. The V and J ends lost 6 bases and 6 bases respectively, with 15 bases between them.

This sequence joins TRBV19 and TRBJ2-2, with D possibly matching TRBD2 (7 bases). CDR1 is LNHDA, CDR2 SQIVND, per germline (reference sequence). CDR3 size: 15 residues. V shed 5 bases and J shed 9 bases, with 19 bases lying between them. CDR3: CASSFPRAGARELFF. In DNA, the CDR3 is TGTGCCAGTAGTTTCCCTCGGGCGGGGGCCAGGGAGCTGTTTTTT.

V gene TRBV2 combines with J gene TRBJ1-5; 8 nucleotides match TRBD1. The CDR3 length is 15 residues. The junction had 7 bases not matched to a gene; V was cut back by 5 bases and J by 4 bases. Germline V gene data show CDR1 as SNHLY and CDR2 as FYNNEI. CDR3 residues: CASSLDRVGNQPQHF. The CDR3 region has the DNA TGTGCCAGCAGTCTGGACAGGGTTGGTAATCAGCCCCAGCATTTT.

This chain connects TRBV4-1 to TRBJ1-1; 9 nucleotides line up with TRBD1. CDR1 is MGHRA, CDR2 YSYEKL, per germline. V was clipped by 0 bases and J by 10 bases; unmatched bases: 6. The CDR3 runs 14 residues. The CDR3 DNA reads TGCGCCAGCAGCCAAGACGGGAACAGGGGGCGAGCTTTCTTT. Amino acids: CASSQDGNRGRAFF.

The rearrangement joins TRBV5-1 to TRBJ1-2, with D possibly being TRBD1 (6 bases). The CDR3 contains 14 residues. From germline, CDR1 is SGHRS and CDR2 YFSETQ. Between the trimmed V and J ends, which lost 4 bases and 7 bases, there was a span of 17 bases. The CDR3 is CASSRADQGSGYTF. The CDR3 DNA follows: TGCGCCAGCAGCCGCGCTGATCAGGGGAGTGGCTACACCTTC.

The chain uses TRBV2 and TRBJ1-5, with 7 bases aligning to TRBD1. Germline loops: CDR1 SNHLY, CDR2 FYNNEI. The CDR3 has 16 amino acids. Trimming removed 0 bases from V and 7 bases from J; junction bases left unmatched: 9. The CDR3 sequence is CASSEAPTGVNQPQHF. The CDR3 DNA follows: TGTGCCAGCAGTGAAGCACCTACAGGGGTGAACCAGCCCCAGCATTTT.

The chain links TRBV6-5 to TRBJ2-3; D gene ambiguous. The CDR3 has 13 amino acids. With 2 bases removed from V and 11 bases from J, the gap between germline ends came to 14 bases. Germline assignment: CDR1 MNHEY and CDR2 SVGAGI. For the CDR3, the DNA is TGTGCCAGCAGTTACGATGGGCCCGGTGGGCAGTATTTT. Its protein is CASSYDGPGGQYF.

The rearrangement uses TRBV28 and TRBJ1-1; D is uncertain. The CDR3 is 15 residues long. The germline gives CDR1 MDHEN, CDR2 SYDVKM. V lost 3 bases to trimming and J lost 0 bases, with 11 bases between them. CDR3 DNA: TGTGCCAGCAGTTTCACCACGGTGTTGAACACTGAAGCTTTCTTT. It yields the protein CASSFTTVLNTEAFF. The variable domain in full, completed from reference TRBV28 and TRBJ1-1, reads DVKVTQSSRYLVKRTGEKVFLECVQDMDHENMFWYRQDPGLGLRLIYFSYDVKMKEKGDIPEGYSVSREKKERFSLILESASTNQTSMYLCASSFTTVLNTEAFFGQGTRLTVV.